What follows are 24 T cell receptor beta chains derived from one specimen sequenced in a study of beta chain features in type 1 diabetes. Expressed TCRB transcripts were sequenced because the isolated RNA had all been reverse transcribed beforehand. Sequencing was performed with immunoSEQ multiplex PCR; in TCRdb, only in-frame clones are kept and a portion is missing. The sample consists of hundreds of thousands of clones, around 12% of them appearing once. The specimen sequenced was naive CD4+ T cells from blood. Every receptor here comes from a man between 18 and 35 years old in good health.

This clone has only a few counts. V gene TRBV7-3 combines with J gene TRBJ1-1, with 7 nucleotides matching TRBD1. This CDR3 is 15 amino acids long. The V gene end was trimmed by 4 bases and the J gene end by 0 bases; junction bases not matched to a gene: 5. The germline V gene has CDR1 SGHTA and CDR2 FQGTGA. DNA for the CDR3: TGTGCCAGCAGCTCAGGGGGAGCAATGAACACTGAAGCTTTCTTT. Protein sequence: CASSSGGAMNTEAFF.

This clone was counted between two and nine times. CDR3: CASSLGQREDTQYF. The DNA for the CDR3 is TGCGCCAGCAGCCTCGGACAGCGCGAGGATACGCAGTATTTT. The V call is TRBV4-1, the J call TRBJ2-3; TRBD1 might be the D (6 bases). There are 14 residues in the CDR3. The germline CDR1 and CDR2 sequences are MGHRA and YSYEKL. The germline V and J ends were trimmed by 4 bases and 6 bases, with 14 bases remaining between them.

This clone was found a few times. The rearrangement uses TRBV7-8 and TRBJ1-5, with 7 bases matching TRBD1. V lost 5 bases and J lost 7; bases outside the gene matches: 8. Germline values: CDR1 SGHVS, CDR2 FQNEAQ. This CDR3 contains 14 residues. CDR3 sequence (DNA): TGTGCCAGCAGCCTTAACAGGGGATACCAGCCCCAGCATTTT. This codes for CASSLNRGYQPQHF.

This clone was seen a handful of times. The chain is built from TRBV7-9 and TRBJ2-2; TRBD2 agrees at 8 bases. J gave up 0 bases and V 1 base, and 7 bases lay outside the gene matches. CDR3 size: 18 residues. Germline V gene lookup returns CDR1 SEHNR and CDR2 FQNEAQ (reference sequence). CDR3 protein: CASSLGRLGLANTGELFF. For the CDR3, the DNA is TGTGCCAGCAGCTTAGGGCGGTTGGGACTAGCGAACACCGGGGAGCTGTTTTTT.

The chain combines TRBV2 with TRBJ2-3, with a possible D match to TRBD2 (6 bases). The CDR3 consists of 13 residues. V was trimmed by 7 bases and J by 3 bases, leaving 11 bases between them. Germline lookup yields CDR1 SNHLY and CDR2 FYNNEI. The CDR3 here is CASKGRETDTQYF. For the CDR3, the DNA is TGTGCCAGCAAAGGTCGGGAGACAGATACGCAGTATTTT.

The V call is TRBV27, the J call TRBJ1-1, with TRBD1 matching 7 bases. This CDR3 spans 13 amino acids. The junction had 1 base not matched to a gene; V was cut back by 0 bases and J by 6 bases. CDR1 and CDR2 (germline): MNHEY, SMNVEV (reference sequence). Written as DNA, the CDR3 is TGTGCCAGCAGTTTATCAGGGGGCGCTGAAGCTTTCTTT. This gives the protein CASSLSGGAEAFF.

The chain carries TRBV29-1 and TRBJ2-3; 7 nucleotides match TRBD1. The germline gives CDR1 SQVTM, CDR2 ANQGSEA. V lost 3 bases, J lost 6 bases, and 0 bases stayed unmatched. The CDR3 has 11 amino acids. The CDR3 here is CSVETGDTQYF. The CDR3, as DNA: TGCAGCGTTGAGACAGGGGATACGCAGTATTTT.

This chain links TRBV7-2 with TRBJ1-2; 9 bases match TRBD1. Germline V gene sequence: CDR1 SGHTA, CDR2 FQGNSA. This CDR3 contains 14 residues. With V trimmed by 3 bases and J by 4 bases, 3 bases remained unmatched. For the CDR3, the DNA is TGTGCCAGCAGCTTCGGACAGGGGATCTATGGCTACACCTTC. Encoded protein: CASSFGQGIYGYTF. The full variable domain, rest sourced from reference TRBV7-2 and TRBJ1-2, is GAGVSQSPSNKVTEKGKDVELRCDPISGHTALYWYRQSLGQGLEFLIYFQGNSAPDKSGLPSDRFSAERTGGSVSTLTIQRTQQEDSAVYLCASSFGQGIYGYTFGSGTRLTVV.

This chain connects TRBV6-1 to TRBJ1-6, with no clear D. This CDR3 region has 15 residues. V was clipped by 7 bases and J by 3 bases, with 13 bases between them. The germline gives CDR1 MNHNS, CDR2 SASEGT. The CDR3 here is CASTRGSDYNSPLHF. The CDR3 region has the DNA TGTGCCAGCACCCGAGGGTCTGACTATAATTCACCCCTCCACTTT.

This clone was detected only a few times. The chain links TRBV4-2 to TRBJ2-5; 9 positions match TRBD2. The trim removed 0 bases at V and 9 bases at J, leaving 5 bases unmatched. CDR1 LGHNA and CDR2 YNFKEQ come from the germline V gene. This CDR3 contains 14 residues. Here the CDR3 reads CASSQDKAGGPQYF. The CDR3 bases are TGTGCCAGCAGCCAAGATAAAGCGGGAGGCCCCCAGTACTTC.

Only a few counts were recorded for this clone. The rearrangement links TRBV28 to TRBJ1-6; D possibly corresponds to TRBD1 (5 bases). In germline, CDR1 is MDHEN, CDR2 SYDVKM. The CDR3 length is 14 residues. Trimming removed 3 bases from V and 8 bases from J, with 11 bases in between. The CDR3 sequence: CASSFPGIDSPLHF. The CDR3 nucleotides read TGTGCCAGCAGTTTCCCAGGGATAGATTCACCCCTCCACTTT.

This clone was seen a few times. The chain employs TRBV29-1 and TRBJ1-1; D unresolved. Germline CDR1 is SQVTM and CDR2 is ANQGSEA. The V and J ends lost 8 bases and 2 bases respectively, with 9 bases between them. This CDR3 is 11 amino acids long. The CDR3 sequence is CSSRVNTEAFF. CDR3 bases: TGCAGCAGTCGGGTAAACACTGAAGCTTTCTTT.

This clone has just a few counts. The V gene is TRBV9, the J gene TRBJ1-1; TRBD1 agrees at 7 bases. Germline CDR1 SGDLS, CDR2 YYNGEE. CDR3 size: 15 residues. V gave up 4 bases and J gave up 1 base; unmatched junction bases: 7. This chain's CDR3 is CASSPQGMGNTEAFF. The DNA for the CDR3 is TGTGCCAGCAGCCCACAGGGGATGGGGAACACTGAAGCTTTCTTT.

This sequence joins TRBV25-1 and TRBJ1-1, with D perhaps matching TRBD1 (6 bases). CDR1 and CDR2 (germline): MGHDK, SYGVNS. The CDR3 covers 17 residues. Trimming stripped 7 bases from V and 1 base from J, with 22 bases between. DNA of the CDR3: TGTGCCAGCAACCCGGAAAGGGACACAAAGGCGAACACTGAAGCTTTCTTT. Translated: CASNPERDTKANTEAFF.

This clone came up a few times. The chain joins TRBV30 to TRBJ1-5, with D unclear. The ends were cut back, 2 bases at V and 0 bases at J, with 11 bases in the middle. Germline CDR1 and CDR2: GTSNPN and SVGIG (reference sequence). The CDR3 length is 15 residues. The CDR3 sequence: CAWSPTAYSNQPQHF. The CDR3 DNA follows: TGTGCCTGGAGTCCCACCGCGTATAGCAATCAGCCCCAGCATTTT.

J is TRBJ2-1 and V is TRBV6-6; D ambiguous. The length of the CDR3 is 15 residues. The germline gives CDR1 MNHNY, CDR2 SVGAGI (reference sequence). V shed 5 bases and J shed 0 bases, with 11 bases lying between them. For the CDR3, the DNA is TGTGCCAGCAGTCCCCTAGTCCGCTCCTACAATGAGCAGTTCTTC. Its protein is CASSPLVRSYNEQFF.

V is TRBV30 and J is TRBJ2-7; D gene ambiguous. With 2 bases removed from V and 3 bases from J, the gap between germline ends came to 8 bases. Germline lookup yields CDR1 GTSNPN and CDR2 SVGIG (reference sequence). There are 12 residues in the CDR3. CDR3 sequence reads: CAWSRVIYEQYF. The CDR3 DNA reads TGTGCCTGGAGTCGAGTCATCTACGAGCAGTACTTC.

This clone has a handful of counts. As DNA, the CDR3 is TGCAGCGTTGGGGACAGATACAATCAGCCCCAGCATTTT. Translating gives CSVGDRYNQPQHF. The chain combines TRBV29-1 with TRBJ1-5, with 7 bases aligning to TRBD1. CDR3 length: 13 amino acids. Trimming removed 4 bases from V and 3 bases from J; junction bases left unmatched: 3. Germline loops: CDR1 SQVTM, CDR2 ANQGSEA.

V usage is TRBV7-3 and J usage is TRBJ2-1; TRBD2 might be the D (5 bases). V shed 3 bases and J shed 0 bases, with 12 bases lying between them. CDR1 is SGHTA, CDR2 FQGTGA, per germline. The CDR3 spans 16 residues. The CDR3 DNA reads TGTGCCAGCAGCTTCGGCGGACTCAGCTCCTACAATGAGCAGTTCTTC. Its translation is CASSFGGLSSYNEQFF.

As for this clone: A read error may produce the germline difference seen at one junction end. The CDR3 sequence: CASSLVYPGDTIYF. DNA for the CDR3: TGTGCCAGCAGCTTAGTGTACCCTGGAGACACCATATATTTT. V usage is TRBV11-2 and J usage is TRBJ1-3; D ambiguous. This CDR3 has 14 residues. Germline values: CDR1 SGHAT, CDR2 FQNNGV.

Only a few counts were recorded for this clone. The chain couples TRBV10-3 to TRBJ1-3; 7 nucleotides agree with TRBD1. With 5 bases clipped from V and 0 bases from J, the junction kept 1 base outside the gene matches. The germline V gene encodes CDR1 ENHRY and CDR2 SYGVKD. This CDR3 comprises 14 residues. The CDR3, as DNA: TGTGCCATCAGTACAGGGGACTCTGGAAACACCATATATTTT. It encodes CAISTGDSGNTIYF.

This rearrangement joins TRBV10-3 to TRBJ1-2; TRBD1 aligns across 7 bases. CDR3 length: 13 residues. J was trimmed by 4 bases and V by 11 bases; bases with no gene match: 10. From germline, CDR1 is ENHRY and CDR2 SYGVKD. The DNA of the CDR3 is TGTGCCTTGGGGACAGACTCTCCCTATGGCTACACCTTC. It yields the protein CALGTDSPYGYTF.

The chain has TRBV7-3 and TRBJ2-1, with 9 bases fitting TRBD2. Germline loops: CDR1 SGHTA, CDR2 FQGTGA. Trimming took 8 bases from V and 4 from J; bases not matched to a gene: 9. This CDR3 region has 15 residues. The CDR3 bases are TGTGCCAGCGCACGTAGCAGCGGGGGGTACAATGAGCAGTTCTTC. Its protein product is CASARSSGGYNEQFF.

This clone has a handful of counts. The J gene is TRBJ1-3, the V gene TRBV4-2; unclear D gene. Per the germline V gene, CDR1 is LGHNA and CDR2 is YNFKEQ. This CDR3 spans 15 amino acids. Deletions cut 1 base from V and 0 bases from J, with 7 bases between. CDR3 region: CASSQVESSGNTIYF. In nucleotides, the CDR3 is TGTGCCAGCAGCCAAGTCGAGAGCTCTGGAAACACCATATATTTT.